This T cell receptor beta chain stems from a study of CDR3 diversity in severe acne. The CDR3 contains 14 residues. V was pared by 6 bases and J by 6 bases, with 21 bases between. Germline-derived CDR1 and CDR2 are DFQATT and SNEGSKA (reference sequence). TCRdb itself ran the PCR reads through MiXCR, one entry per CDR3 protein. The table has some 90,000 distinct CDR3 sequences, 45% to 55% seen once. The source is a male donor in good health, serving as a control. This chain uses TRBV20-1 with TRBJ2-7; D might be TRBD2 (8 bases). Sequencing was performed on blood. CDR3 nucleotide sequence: TGCAGTGCCAGCAGCTTAGCGGGGACAGCCGAGCAGTACTTC. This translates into CSASSLAGTAEQYF.